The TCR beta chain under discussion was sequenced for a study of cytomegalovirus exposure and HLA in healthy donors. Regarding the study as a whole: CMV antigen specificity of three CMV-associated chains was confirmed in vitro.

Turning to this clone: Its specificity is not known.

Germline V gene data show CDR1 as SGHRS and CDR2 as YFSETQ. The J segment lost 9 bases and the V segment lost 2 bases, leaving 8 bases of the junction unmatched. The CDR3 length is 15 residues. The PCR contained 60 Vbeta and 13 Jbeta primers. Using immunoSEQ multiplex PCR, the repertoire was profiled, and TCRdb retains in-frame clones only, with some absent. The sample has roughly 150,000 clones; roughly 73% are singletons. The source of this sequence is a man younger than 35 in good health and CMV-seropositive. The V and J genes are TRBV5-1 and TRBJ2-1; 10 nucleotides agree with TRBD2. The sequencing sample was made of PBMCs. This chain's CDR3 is CASSLAGGPGREQFF. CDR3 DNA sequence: TGCGCCAGCAGCTTAGCGGGAGGGCCCGGTCGTGAGCAGTTCTTC.